This T cell receptor (beta chain) is drawn from a study of T cells in Graves' hyperthyroidism and ophthalmopathy. The investigators amplified TCR beta CDR3 regions from RNA transcripts. HTBI primers drove first-round RT-PCR of the TCR CDR3. TCRdb analysed the multiplex PCR reads with MiXCR anew, one entry per CDR3 protein. The table shows 300,000 to 350,000 distinct CDR3 sequences, with approximately 17% occurring only once. CDR1 and CDR2 from the germline V gene are ENHRY and SYGVKD. The CDR3 is made up of 14 amino acids. Note on this clonotype: A much larger clonotype is one base distant, so this may be a read error.

The source of the PBMCs was around 9 ml of fresh peripheral blood. The chain is built from TRBV10-3 and TRBJ1-1; no reliable D call. Sample: blood. The sequence was collected from a man between 25 and 39 years old with Graves' hyperthyroidism. CDR3 loop: CVISESEMNTEAFF. CDR3 coding DNA: TGTGTCATCAGTGAGTCGGAGATGAACACTGAAGCTTTCTTT.